This TCR beta chain was sequenced in a study of blood T cell repertoires in COVID-19. Across the study: Collection of acute and convalescent COVID-19 samples took place in the United States, Italy and Spain.

TCRdb's copy holds only in-frame clones and misses some; the assay was immunoSEQ multiplex PCR. The profile shows about 72,000 clones, 85% to 90% of them singletons. Trimming pared 4 bases from V and 0 bases from J, leaving 9 bases between. CDR3 size: 14 residues. Germline CDR1 is LGHDT and CDR2 is YNNKEL (reference sequence). The rearrangement links TRBV3-1 (or the pseudogene TRBV3-2) to TRBJ1-2; D not certain. This clonotype was sampled from a woman at least 80 years old with active or convalescent COVID-19. Sequenced input: peripheral blood. CDR3 sequence (DNA): TGTGCCAGCAGCCCGCTCCCGGCTAACTATGGCTACACCTTC. This encodes CASSPLPANYGYTF.